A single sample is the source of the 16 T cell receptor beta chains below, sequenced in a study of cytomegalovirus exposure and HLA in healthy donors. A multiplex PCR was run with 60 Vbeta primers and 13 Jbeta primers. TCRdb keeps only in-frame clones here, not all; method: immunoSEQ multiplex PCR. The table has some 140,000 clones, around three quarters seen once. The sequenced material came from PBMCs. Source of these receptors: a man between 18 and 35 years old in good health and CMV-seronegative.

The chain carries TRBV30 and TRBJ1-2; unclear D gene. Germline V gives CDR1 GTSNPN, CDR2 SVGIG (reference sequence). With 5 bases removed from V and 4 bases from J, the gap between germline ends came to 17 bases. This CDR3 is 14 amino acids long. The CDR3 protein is CAWGPFGASYGYTF. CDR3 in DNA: TGTGCCTGGGGCCCTTTCGGAGCTTCCTATGGCTACACCTTC.

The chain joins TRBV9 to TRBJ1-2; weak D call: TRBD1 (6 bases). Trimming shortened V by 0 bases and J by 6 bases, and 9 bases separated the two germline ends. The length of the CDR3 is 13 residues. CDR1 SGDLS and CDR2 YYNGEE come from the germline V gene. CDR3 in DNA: TGTGCCAGCAGCGTAGGAGGGGGGGATGGCTACACCTTC. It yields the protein CASSVGGGDGYTF.

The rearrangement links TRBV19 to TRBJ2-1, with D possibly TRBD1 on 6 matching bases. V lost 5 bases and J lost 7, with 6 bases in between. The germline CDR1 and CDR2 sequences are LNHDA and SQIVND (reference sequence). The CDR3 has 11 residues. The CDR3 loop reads CASSQGNEQFF. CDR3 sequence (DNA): TGTGCCAGTAGTCAGGGGAATGAGCAGTTCTTC.

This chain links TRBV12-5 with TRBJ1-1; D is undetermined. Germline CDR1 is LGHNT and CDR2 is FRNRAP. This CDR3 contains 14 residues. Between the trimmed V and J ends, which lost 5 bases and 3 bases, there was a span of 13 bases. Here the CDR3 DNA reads TGTGCTAGTGGTACGTCGAATCGGGACACTGAAGCTTTCTTT. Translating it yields CASGTSNRDTEAFF.

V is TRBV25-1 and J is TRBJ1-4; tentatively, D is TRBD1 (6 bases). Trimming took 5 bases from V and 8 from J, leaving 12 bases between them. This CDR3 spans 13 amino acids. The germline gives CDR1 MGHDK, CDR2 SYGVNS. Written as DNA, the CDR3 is TGTGCCAGCAGTCCTACAGGGAGCGAAAAACTGTTTTTT. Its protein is CASSPTGSEKLFF.

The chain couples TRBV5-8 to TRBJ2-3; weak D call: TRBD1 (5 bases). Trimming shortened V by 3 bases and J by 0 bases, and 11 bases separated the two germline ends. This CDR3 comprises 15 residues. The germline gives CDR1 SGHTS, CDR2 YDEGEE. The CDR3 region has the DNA TGTGCCAGCAGCTATTGGGGCGGAAGCACAGATACGCAGTATTTT. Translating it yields CASSYWGGSTDTQYF.

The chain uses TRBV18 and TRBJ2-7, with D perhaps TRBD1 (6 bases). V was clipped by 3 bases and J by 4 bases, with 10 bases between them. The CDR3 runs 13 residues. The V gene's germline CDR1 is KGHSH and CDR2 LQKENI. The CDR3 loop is CASSPSDRYEQYF. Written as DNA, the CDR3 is TGTGCCAGCTCACCCTCGGACAGATACGAGCAGTACTTC.

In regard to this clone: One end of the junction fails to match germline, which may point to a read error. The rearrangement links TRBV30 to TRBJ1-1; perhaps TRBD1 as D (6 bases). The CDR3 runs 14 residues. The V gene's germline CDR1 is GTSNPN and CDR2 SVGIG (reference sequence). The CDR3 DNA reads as TGTGCCTGGGGAATGGACAGACTGAACGCTGAAGCTTTCTTT. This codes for CAWGMDRLNAEAFF.

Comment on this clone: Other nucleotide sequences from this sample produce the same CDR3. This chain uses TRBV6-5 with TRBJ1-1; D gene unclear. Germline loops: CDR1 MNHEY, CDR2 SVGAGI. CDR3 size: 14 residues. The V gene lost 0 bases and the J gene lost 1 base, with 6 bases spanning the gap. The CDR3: CASSYSLANTEAFF. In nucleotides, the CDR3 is TGTGCCAGCAGTTACTCGTTGGCGAACACTGAAGCTTTCTTT.

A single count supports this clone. CDR3 in amino acids: CASSSQGWGEKLFF. In DNA, the CDR3 is TGTGCCAGCAGTTCACAGGGCTGGGGTGAAAAACTGTTTTTT. V usage is TRBV27 and J usage is TRBJ1-4, with a weak D call TRBD1 (6 bases). CDR3 length: 14 residues. Trimming left V 4 bases short and J 7 bases short, with 13 bases between. Germline CDR1 is MNHEY and CDR2 is SMNVEV (reference sequence).

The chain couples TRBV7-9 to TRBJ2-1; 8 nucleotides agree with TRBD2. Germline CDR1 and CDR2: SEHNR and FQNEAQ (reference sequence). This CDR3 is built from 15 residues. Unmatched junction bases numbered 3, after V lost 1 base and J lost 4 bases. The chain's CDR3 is CASSLVLADYNEQFF. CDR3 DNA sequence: TGTGCCAGCAGCTTAGTACTAGCGGATTACAATGAGCAGTTCTTC. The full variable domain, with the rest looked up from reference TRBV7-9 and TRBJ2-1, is DTGVSQNPRHKITKRGQNVTFRCDPISEHNRLYWYRQTLGQGPEFLTYFQNEAQLEKSRLLSDRFSAERPKGSFSTLEIQRTEQGDSAMYLCASSLVLADYNEQFFGPGTRLTVL.

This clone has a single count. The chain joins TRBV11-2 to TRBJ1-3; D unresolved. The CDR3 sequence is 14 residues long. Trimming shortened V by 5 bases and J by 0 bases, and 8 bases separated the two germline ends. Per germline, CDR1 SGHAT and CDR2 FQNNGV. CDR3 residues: CASSTGLSGNTIYF. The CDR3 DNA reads TGTGCCAGCAGCACGGGTCTCTCTGGAAACACCATATATTTT.

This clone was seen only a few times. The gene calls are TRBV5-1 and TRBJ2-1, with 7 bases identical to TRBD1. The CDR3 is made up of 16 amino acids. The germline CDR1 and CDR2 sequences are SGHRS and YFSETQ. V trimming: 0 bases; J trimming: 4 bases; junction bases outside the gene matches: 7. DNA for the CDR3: TGCGCCAGCAGCTTGGCACTGGGACAGAATTACAATGAGCAGTTCTTC. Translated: CASSLALGQNYNEQFF.

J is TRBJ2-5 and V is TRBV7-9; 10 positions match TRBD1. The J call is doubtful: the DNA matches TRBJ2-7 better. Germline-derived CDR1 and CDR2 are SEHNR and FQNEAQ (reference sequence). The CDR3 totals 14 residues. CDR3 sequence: CASSPGTGAYEQYF. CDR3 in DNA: TGTGCCAGCAGCCCAGGGACAGGGGCCTACGAGCAGTACTTC.

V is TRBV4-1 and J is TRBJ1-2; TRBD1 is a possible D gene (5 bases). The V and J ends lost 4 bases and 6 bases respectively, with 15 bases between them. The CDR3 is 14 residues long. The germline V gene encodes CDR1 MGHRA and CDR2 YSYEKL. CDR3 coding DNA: TGCGCCAGCAGCCCAGAAACAGGCCCCGATGGCTACACCTTC. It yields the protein CASSPETGPDGYTF.

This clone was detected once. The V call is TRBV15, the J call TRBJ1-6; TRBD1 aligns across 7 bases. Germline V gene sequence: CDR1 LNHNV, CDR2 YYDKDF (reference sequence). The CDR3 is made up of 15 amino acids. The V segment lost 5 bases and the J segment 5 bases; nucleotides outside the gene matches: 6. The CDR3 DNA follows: TGTGCCACCAGCGTGGACAGGTTTGATAATTCACCCCTCCACTTT. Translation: CATSVDRFDNSPLHF.